This TCR beta chain originates from a study of blood T cell repertoires in COVID-19. TCRdb's table, derived via immunoSEQ multiplex PCR, lists solely in-frame clones and lacks some. This sample carries about 150,000 clones, around four fifths of them seen once, and the ten largest clones take 6%. Living in about two dozen US areas, the participants were between 18 and 89 years of age. Researchers sorted participants into cohorts using their self-reported clinical history. Germline V gene lookup returns CDR1 LGHDT and CDR2 YNNKEL (reference sequence). This CDR3 comprises 18 residues. V was cut by 4 bases and J by 0 bases, with 16 bases left in between.

This sequence was found in a woman between 45 and 65 years old who had recovered from COVID-19. The V gene is TRBV3-1 (or the pseudogene TRBV3-2), the J gene TRBJ2-6; D is possibly TRBD1 (6 bases). Sequenced material: PBMCs or T cells enriched from blood (not recorded which). The DNA of the CDR3 is TGTGCCAGCAGCCCTTTCTGGGACACCCTCTCTGGGGCCAACGTCCTGACTTTC. Translation gives CASSPFWDTLSGANVLTF.